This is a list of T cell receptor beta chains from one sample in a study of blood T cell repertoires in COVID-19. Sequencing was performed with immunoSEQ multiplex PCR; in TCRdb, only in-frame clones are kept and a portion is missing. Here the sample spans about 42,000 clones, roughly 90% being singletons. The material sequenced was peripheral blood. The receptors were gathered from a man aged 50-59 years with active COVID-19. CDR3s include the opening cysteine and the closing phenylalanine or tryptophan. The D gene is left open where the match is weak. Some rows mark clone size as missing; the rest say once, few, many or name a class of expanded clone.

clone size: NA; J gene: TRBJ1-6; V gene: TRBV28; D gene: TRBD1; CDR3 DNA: TGTGCCAGCATCCCGGGGACAGGGGCCTCACCCCTCCACTTT; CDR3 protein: CASIPGTGASPLHF
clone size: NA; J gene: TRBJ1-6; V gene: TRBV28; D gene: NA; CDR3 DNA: TGTGCCAGCAGTCCGGGACGGGAGGCGTCACCCCTCCACTTT; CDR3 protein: CASSPGREASPLHF
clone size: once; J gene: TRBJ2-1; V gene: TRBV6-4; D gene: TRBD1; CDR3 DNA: TGTGCCAGCAGTGACACAGGGGGCTCCTACAATGAGCAGTTCTTC; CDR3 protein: CASSDTGGSYNEQFF
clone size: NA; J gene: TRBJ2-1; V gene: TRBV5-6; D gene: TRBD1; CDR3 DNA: TGTGCCAGCAGCTCAATCGGACAGGGGGCTTACAATGAGCAGTTCTTC; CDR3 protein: CASSSIGQGAYNEQFF
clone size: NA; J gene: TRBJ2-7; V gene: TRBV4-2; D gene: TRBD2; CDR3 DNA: TGTGCCAGCAGCCAACCGCTAGCGGGGGCCTACGAGCAGTACTTC; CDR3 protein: CASSQPLAGAYEQYF
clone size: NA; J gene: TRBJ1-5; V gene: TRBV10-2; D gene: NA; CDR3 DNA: TGCGCCACCTCATCCTACGGGAGCAATCAGCCCCAGCATTTT; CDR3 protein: CATSSYGSNQPQHF
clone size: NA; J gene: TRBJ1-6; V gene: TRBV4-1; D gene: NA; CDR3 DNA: TGCGCCAGCAGCCAATTAGACTTGATGGCCTATAATTCACCCCTCCACTTT; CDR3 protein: CASSQLDLMAYNSPLHF
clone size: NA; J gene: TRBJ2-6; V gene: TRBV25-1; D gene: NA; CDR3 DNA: TGTGCCAGCAGTGACCCCAATCACTCTGGGGCCAACGTCCTGACTTTC; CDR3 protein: CASSDPNHSGANVLTF
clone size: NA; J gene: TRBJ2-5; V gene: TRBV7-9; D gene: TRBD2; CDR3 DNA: TGTGCCAGCAGCTTAGGGAGCGGGGGTTACCGAGAGACCCAGTACTTC; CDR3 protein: CASSLGSGGYRETQYF
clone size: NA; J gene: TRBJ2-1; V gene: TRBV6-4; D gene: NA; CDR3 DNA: TGTGCCAGCAGTGTCGATCGAGGGCTTGAGCAGTTCTTC; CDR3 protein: CASSVDRGLEQFF
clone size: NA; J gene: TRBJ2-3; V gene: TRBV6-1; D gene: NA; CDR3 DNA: TGTGCCAGCAGTGAAGCGCGGGTAGATACGCAGTATTTT; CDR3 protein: CASSEARVDTQYF
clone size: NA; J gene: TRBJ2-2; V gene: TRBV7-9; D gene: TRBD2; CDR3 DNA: TGTGCCAGCAGTCCAGGGAGGGACGCGAACACCGGGGAGCTGTTTTTT; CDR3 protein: CASSPGRDANTGELFF
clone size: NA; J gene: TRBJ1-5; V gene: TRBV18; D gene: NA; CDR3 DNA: TGTGCCAGCTCACCAGGTCAGAATAGCAATCAGCCCCAGCATTTT; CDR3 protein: CASSPGQNSNQPQHF
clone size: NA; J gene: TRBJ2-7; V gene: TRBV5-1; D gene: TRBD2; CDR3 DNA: TGCGCCAGCAGCTTAGAGCGGGGGACGTCCTACGAGCAGTACTTC; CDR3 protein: CASSLERGTSYEQYF
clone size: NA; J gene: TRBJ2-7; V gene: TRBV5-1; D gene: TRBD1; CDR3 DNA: TGCGCCAGCAGCCGGGCCGGGACAGGGGTGCGGGAGCAGTACTTC; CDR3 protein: CASSRAGTGVREQYF
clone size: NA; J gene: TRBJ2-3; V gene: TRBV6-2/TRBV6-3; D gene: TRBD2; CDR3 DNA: TGTGCCAGCAGCCGCCTTGTTAGCGGGGGGGCCCTCACTACGCAGTATTTT; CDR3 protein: CASSRLVSGGALTTQYF
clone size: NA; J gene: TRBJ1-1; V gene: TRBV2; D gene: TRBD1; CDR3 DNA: TGTGCCAGCAGCGCGGGACAGGGCACTGAAGCTTTCTTT; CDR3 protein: CASSAGQGTEAFF
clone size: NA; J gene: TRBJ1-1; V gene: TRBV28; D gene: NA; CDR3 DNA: TGTGCCAGCGGGCCCCAAGCTTTCTTT; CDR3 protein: CASGPQAFF
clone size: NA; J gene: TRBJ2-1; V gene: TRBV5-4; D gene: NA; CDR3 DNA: TGTGCCAGCAGCGAGGTCGGGGGTCCCTACAATGAGCAGTTCTTC; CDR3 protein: CASSEVGGPYNEQFF
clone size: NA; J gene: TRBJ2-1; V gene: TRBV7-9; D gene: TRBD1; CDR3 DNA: TGTGCCAGCAGCACAGGGGGTTCCTACAATGAGCAGTTCTTC; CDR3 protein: CASSTGGSYNEQFF
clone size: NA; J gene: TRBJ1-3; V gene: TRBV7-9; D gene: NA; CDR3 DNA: TGTGCCAGCAGCTTATCGGGTTTCTCTGGAAACACCATATATTTT; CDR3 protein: CASSLSGFSGNTIYF
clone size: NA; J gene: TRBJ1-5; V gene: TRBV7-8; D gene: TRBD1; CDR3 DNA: TGTGCCAGCAGCTTAGTTGCGACAGGGGCCAATCAGCCCCAGCATTTT; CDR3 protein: CASSLVATGANQPQHF
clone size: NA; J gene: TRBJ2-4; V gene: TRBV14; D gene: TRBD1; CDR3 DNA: TGTGCCAGCAGCCTGGGACAGGGAGGGTACATTCAGTACTTC; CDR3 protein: CASSLGQGGYIQYF
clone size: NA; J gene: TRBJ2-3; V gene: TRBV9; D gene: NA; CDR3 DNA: TGTGCCAGCAGCGTAGGTCCACGCCGCGAGGATACGCAGTATTTT; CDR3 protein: CASSVGPRREDTQYF
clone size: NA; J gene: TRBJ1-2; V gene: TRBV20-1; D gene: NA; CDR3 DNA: TGCAGTGCTAGAGATCGCCACTACTTACCCTTC; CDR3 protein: CSARDRHYLPF
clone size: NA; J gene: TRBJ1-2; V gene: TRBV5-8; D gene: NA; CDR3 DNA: TGTGCCAGCAGCTTATGGCAGGGAACCTATGGCTACACCTTC; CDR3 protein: CASSLWQGTYGYTF
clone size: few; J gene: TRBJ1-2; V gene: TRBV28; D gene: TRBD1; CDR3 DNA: TGTGCCAGCAGTTCGAGGGACAGGGGTGACTATGGCTACACCTTC; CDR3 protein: CASSSRDRGDYGYTF
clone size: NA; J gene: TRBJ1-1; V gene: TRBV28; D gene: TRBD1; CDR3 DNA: TGTGCCAGCAGGACGGGACAGGGAGCTTTCTTT; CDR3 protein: CASRTGQGAFF
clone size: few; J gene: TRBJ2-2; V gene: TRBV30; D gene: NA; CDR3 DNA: TGTGCCTGGAGTGGAGGGACCGGGGAGCTGTTTTTT; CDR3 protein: CAWSGGTGELFF
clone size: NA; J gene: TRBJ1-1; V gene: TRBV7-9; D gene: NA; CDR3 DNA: TGTGCCAGCAGCTTAGACTGGCAGGCGAACACTGAAGCTTTCTTT; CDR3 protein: CASSLDWQANTEAFF
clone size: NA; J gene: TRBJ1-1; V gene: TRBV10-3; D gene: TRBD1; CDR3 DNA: TGTGCCATCAGTGGGATGGGACAGACAGAGGGCACTGAAGCTTTCTTT; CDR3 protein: CAISGMGQTEGTEAFF
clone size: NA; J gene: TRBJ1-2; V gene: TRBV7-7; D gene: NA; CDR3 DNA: TGTGCTAGCAGCTGTCGCGGGGGCGCTGGGTATGGCTACACCTTC; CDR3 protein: CASSCRGGAGYGYTF
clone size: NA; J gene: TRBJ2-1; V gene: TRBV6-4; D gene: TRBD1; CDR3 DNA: TGTGCCAGCAGTGATTCGGACAGGGCTAATGAGCAGTTCTTC; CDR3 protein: CASSDSDRANEQFF
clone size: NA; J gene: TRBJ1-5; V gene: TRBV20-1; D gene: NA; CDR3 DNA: TGCAGTGCTAGTGTCGCGGGCGGTAATCAGCCCCAGCATTTT; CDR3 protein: CSASVAGGNQPQHF
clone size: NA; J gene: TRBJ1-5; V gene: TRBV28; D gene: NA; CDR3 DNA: TGTGCCAGCAATTATCAGGGTGGCAATCAGCCCCAGCATTTT; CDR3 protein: CASNYQGGNQPQHF
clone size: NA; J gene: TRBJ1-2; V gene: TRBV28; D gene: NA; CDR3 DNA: TGTGCCAGCAGCCCGGGACACTATTATGGCTACACCTTC; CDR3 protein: CASSPGHYYGYTF
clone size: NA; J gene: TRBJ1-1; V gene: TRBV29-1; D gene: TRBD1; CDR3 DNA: TGCAGCGGGGGACAGGGGAGCACTGAAGCTTTCTTT; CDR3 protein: CSGGQGSTEAFF
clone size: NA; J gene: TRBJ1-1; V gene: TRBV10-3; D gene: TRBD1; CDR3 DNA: TGTGCCACTAGACAGGGCAGCACTGAAGCTTTCTTT; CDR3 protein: CATRQGSTEAFF
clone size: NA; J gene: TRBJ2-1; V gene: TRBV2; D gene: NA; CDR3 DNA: TGTGCCAGCAGAGCCACGGGGGGACACTTCAATGAGCAGTTCTTC; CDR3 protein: CASRATGGHFNEQFF
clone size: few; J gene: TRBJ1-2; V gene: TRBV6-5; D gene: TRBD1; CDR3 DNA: TGTGCCAGCAAGCGAGGGACAGAGCCTTATGGCTACACCTTC; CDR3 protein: CASKRGTEPYGYTF
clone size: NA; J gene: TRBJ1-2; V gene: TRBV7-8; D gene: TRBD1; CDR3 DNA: TGTGCCAGCAGCCAAGCGAACAGGGGTGGCTACACCTTC; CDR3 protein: CASSQANRGGYTF
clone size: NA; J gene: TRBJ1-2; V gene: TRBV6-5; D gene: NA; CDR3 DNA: TGTGCCAGCAGTTACTCGCGACAGTTAAGTAGCTATGGCTACACCTTC; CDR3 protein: CASSYSRQLSSYGYTF
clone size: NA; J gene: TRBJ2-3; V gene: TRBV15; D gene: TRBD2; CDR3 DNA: TGTGCCACCAGCAGAGATCGGGGGGTTGGGACAGATACGCAGTATTTT; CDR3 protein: CATSRDRGVGTDTQYF
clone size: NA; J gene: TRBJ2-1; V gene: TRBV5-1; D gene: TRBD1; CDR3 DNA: TGCGCCAGCAGCCGGTTGACAGGGGGCAATGAGCAGTTCTTC; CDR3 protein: CASSRLTGGNEQFF
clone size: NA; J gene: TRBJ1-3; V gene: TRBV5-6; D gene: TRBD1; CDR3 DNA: TGTGCCAGCAGCTTGAGGACAGGACTCTCTGGAAACACCATATATTTT; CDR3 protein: CASSLRTGLSGNTIYF
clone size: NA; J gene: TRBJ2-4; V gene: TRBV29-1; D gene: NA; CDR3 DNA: TGCAGCGCCTCGGGTCGGTCGGACATTCAGTACTTC; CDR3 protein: CSASGRSDIQYF